This TCR beta chain was recorded in a study of CD8 T cells in ankylosing spondylitis. Findings of the study overall: Ankylosing spondylitis blood appeared to carry a characteristic TCR beta motif of roughly eight highly homologous variants. Disease-linked clones had a CD8+ phenotype and relatively low frequency in peripheral blood.

Quantitative 5'-RACE with molecular barcodes produced the TCR beta libraries. TCRdb recomputed calls from the 5' RACE reads with MiXCR, one row per CDR3 protein. The repertoire includes about 540,000 distinct CDR3 sequences, 10% to 15% of them detected once, and 6.8% sits in the top ten. The junction had 8 bases not matched to a gene; V was cut back by 3 bases and J by 4 bases. Germline V gene sequence: CDR1 SGHRS, CDR2 YFSETQ. CDR3 length: 16 amino acids. As to this clonotype: What it binds is unknown.

The receptor was derived from a male donor with ankylosing spondylitis. The specimen sequenced was blood, either unsorted or a sorted T cell fraction (not recorded which). The chain is built from TRBV5-1 and TRBJ2-2; TRBD2 agrees at 8 bases. The CDR3: CASSSSGRRSTGELFF. The CDR3, as DNA: TGCGCCAGCAGCTCAAGCGGGAGACGTAGCACCGGGGAGCTGTTTTTT.